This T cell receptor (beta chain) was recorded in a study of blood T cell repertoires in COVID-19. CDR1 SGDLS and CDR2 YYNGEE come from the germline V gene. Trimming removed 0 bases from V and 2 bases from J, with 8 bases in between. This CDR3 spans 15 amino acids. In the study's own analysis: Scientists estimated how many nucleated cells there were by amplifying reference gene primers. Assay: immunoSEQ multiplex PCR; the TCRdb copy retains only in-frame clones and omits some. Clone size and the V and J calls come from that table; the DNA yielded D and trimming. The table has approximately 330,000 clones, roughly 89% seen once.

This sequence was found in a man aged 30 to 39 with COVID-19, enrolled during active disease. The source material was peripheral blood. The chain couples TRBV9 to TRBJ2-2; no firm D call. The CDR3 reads CASSVATTNTGELFF. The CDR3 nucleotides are TGTGCCAGCAGCGTAGCCACTACCAACACCGGGGAGCTGTTTTTT.